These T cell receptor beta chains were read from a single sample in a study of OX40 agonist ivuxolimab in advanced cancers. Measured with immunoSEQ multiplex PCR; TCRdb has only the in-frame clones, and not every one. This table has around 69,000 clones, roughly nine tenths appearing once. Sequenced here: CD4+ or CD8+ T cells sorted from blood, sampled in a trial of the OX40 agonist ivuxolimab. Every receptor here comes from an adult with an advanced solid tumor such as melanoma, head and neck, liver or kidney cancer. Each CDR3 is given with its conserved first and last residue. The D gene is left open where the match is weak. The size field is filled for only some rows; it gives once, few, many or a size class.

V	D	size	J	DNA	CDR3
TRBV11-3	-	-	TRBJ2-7	TGTGCCAGCAGCGCCGGACAGTTTATAGGGGAGCAGTACTTC	CASSAGQFIGEQYF
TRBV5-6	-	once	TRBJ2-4	TGTGCCAGCAGCTTTATAGGGACATCACACATTCAGTACTTC	CASSFIGTSHIQYF
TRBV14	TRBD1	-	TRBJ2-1	TGTGCCAGCAGCCAGACAGGGACCATCAATGAGCAGTTCTTC	CASSQTGTINEQFF
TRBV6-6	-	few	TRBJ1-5	TGTGCCAGCAGCATACAACGGCAGCCCCAGCATTTT	CASSIQRQPQHF
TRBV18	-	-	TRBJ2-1	TGTGCCAGCTCACCACCTAATAGCGGCAGATACAATGAGCAGTTCTTC	CASSPPNSGRYNEQFF
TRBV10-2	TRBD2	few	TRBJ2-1	TGCGCCAGCAGTGAGAAAGAGGCGGGAGCACGTTATGAGCAGTTCTTC	CASSEKEAGARYEQFF
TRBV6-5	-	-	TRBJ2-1	TGTGCCAGCAGTTTCTCCGAAAACTACAATGAGCAGTTCTTC	CASSFSENYNEQFF
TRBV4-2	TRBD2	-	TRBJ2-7	TGTGCCAGCAGCTTGGCCGGGACTAGCGGCTACGAGCAGTACTTC	CASSLAGTSGYEQYF
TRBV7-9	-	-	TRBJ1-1	TGTGCCAGCAGCTTAGCGTCCGGAGGGGGGTTCAACACTGAAGCTTTCTTT	CASSLASGGGFNTEAFF
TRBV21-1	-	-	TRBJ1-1	TGTGCCAGCAGCAAAGATAAGGTGACCGAAGCTTTCTTT	CASSKDKVTEAFF
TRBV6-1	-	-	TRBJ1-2	TGTGCCAGTGGGGGTTCGGCCGCTGGGAACTATGGCTACACCTTC	CASGGSAAGNYGYTF
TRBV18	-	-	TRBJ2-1	TGTGCCAGCTCACCAGGGGGGGAGCAGTTCTTC	CASSPGGEQFF
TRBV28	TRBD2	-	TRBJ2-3	TGTGCCAGCAGTTTTTCTCGGACTAGCGGGGGAATCACAGATACGCAGTATTTT	CASSFSRTSGGITDTQYF
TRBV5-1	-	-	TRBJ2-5	TGCGCCAGCAGCAGGGCGGATGCAGAGACCCAGTACTTC	CASSRADAETQYF
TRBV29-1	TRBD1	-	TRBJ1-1	TGCAGCGTTGAAGTGGGCGGACAGGGGACTGAAGCTTTCTTT	CSVEVGGQGTEAFF
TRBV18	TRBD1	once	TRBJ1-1	TGTGCCAGCTCAGACAGGGCGAACCCTGAAGCTTTCTTT	CASSDRANPEAFF
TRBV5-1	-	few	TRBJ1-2	TGCGCCAGCAATGCAGCCCAGGGTTATGGCTACACCTTC	CASNAAQGYGYTF
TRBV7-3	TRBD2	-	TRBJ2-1	TGTGCCAGCAGCTTAAGCGGGAGATCGCCTAATGAGCAGTTCTTC	CASSLSGRSPNEQFF
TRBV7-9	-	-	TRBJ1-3	TGTGCCAGCAGCCTAAACTCTGGAAACACCATATATTTT	CASSLNSGNTIYF
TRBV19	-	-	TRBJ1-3	TGTGCCAGTAGAGAAGGGGGTGCTGGAAACACCATATATTTT	CASREGGAGNTIYF
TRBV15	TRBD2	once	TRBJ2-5	TGTGCCACCAGCAGAGGGGCGGGAGGGCCAGAGACCCAGTACTTC	CATSRGAGGPETQYF
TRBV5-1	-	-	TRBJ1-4	TGCGCCAGCAGCGCCTTATCGGGGGCGCAGGGTAATGAAAAACTGTTTTTT	CASSALSGAQGNEKLFF
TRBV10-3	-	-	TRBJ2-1	TGTGCCATCAGTGACCCCCCCAGCTCCTACAATGAGCAGTTCTTC	CAISDPPSSYNEQFF
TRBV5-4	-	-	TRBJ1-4	TGTGCCAGCAGCGAGGAGCAAACTAATGAAAAACTGTTTTTT	CASSEEQTNEKLFF
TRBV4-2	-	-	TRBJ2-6	TGTGCCAGCAGCCAAGAGGGGTTAAGGGGAACTGGGGCCAACGTCCTGACTTTC	CASSQEGLRGTGANVLTF
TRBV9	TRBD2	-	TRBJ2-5	TGTGCCAGCAGCGTAGGGGGACTAGCTTGGGAGACCCAGTACTTC	CASSVGGLAWETQYF
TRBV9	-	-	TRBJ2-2	TGTGCCAGCAGCGTAGCGAGGGGCTCCGGGGAGCTGTTTTTT	CASSVARGSGELFF
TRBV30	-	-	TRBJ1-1	TGTGCCTGGAGTGTGTACACTGAAGCTTTCTTT	CAWSVYTEAFF
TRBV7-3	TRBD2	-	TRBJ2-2	TGTGCCAGCAGCTTAAGGGCCATAGCGGGAGGGACCGGGGAGCTGTTTTTT	CASSLRAIAGGTGELFF
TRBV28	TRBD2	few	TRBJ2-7	TGTGCCAGCAGTACCGGGGAGGGAAGAAAGCAGTACTTC	CASSTGEGRKQYF
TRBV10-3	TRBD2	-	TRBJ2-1	TGTGCCATCAGCGATCTTTTAGCTAGCGGGAGTAGGTATGGGCAGTTCTTC	CAISDLLASGSRYGQFF
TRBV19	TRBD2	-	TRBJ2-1	TGTGCCAGTAGCGGGAGGACCTACAATGAGCAGTTCTTC	CASSGRTYNEQFF
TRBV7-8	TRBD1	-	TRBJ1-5	TGTGCCAGCACCGGGACAGGCGACAATCAGCCCCAGCATTTT	CASTGTGDNQPQHF
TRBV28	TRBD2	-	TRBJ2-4	TGTGCCAGCAGTTTATCCGGGACTAGTGCCAAAAACATTCAGTACTTC	CASSLSGTSAKNIQYF
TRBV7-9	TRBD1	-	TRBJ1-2	TGTGCCAGCAGCTCGGGACAGGGGAACTATGGCTACACCTTC	CASSSGQGNYGYTF
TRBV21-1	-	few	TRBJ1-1	TGTGCCAGCAGTAAGGGACAGAGTGAAGCTTTCTTT	CASSKGQSEAFF
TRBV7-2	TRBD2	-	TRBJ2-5	TGTGCCAGCAGCTCCCCTAGCGGGAGGAGGGAAGAGACCCAGTACTTC	CASSSPSGRREETQYF